The T cell receptor beta chain under discussion was sequenced for a study of PD-1 blockade in classical Hodgkin lymphoma. Notes on the study in general: Baseline diversity in complete responders resembled that of newly diagnosed patients. It was reported that newly diagnosed patients had less baseline TCR diversity than healthy donors.

Comments on this clone: Antigen: not known.

The germline gives CDR1 SGHTA, CDR2 FQGNSA. The CDR3 runs 14 residues. V shed 5 bases and J shed 4 bases, with 14 bases lying between them. Time point noted: cycle 4 day 1 (C4D1), after less than seven weeks of nivolumab. After autologous stem cell transplantation all patients relapsed, and prior brentuximab vedotin exposure differed between cohorts. Purification of CD4+ T cells from thawed PBMCs was performed via magnetic negative selection. Complete response, partial response or progressive disease constituted the best responses recorded. Assay used: immunoSEQ multiplex PCR; TCRdb lists only in-frame clones, some missing. This table holds tens of thousands of clones, 80% to 90% found once.

The sequence derives from a human donor with classical Hodgkin lymphoma. The sequenced sample was CD4+ T cells from blood, obtained before the fourth cycle of nivolumab. The rearrangement links TRBV7-2 to TRBJ2-5, with D possibly matching TRBD2 (7 bases). CDR3: CASSPRGARETQYF. In DNA, the CDR3 is TGTGCCAGCAGCCCCCGGGGGGCCCGAGAGACCCAGTACTTC.